The 22 T cell receptor beta chains below all came from one sample that was sequenced in a study of T cells in Graves' hyperthyroidism and ophthalmopathy. Amplified TCR beta CDR3 regions derived from RNA transcripts. The TCR CDR3 was amplified in a first-round RT-PCR using the HTBI primer set. MiXCR was run by TCRdb on the multiplex PCR reads, yielding one entry per CDR3 protein. The sample yields 340,000 or so distinct CDR3 sequences, about 15% seen once. Sample: blood. These receptors all come from a man aged 25 to 40 with Graves' hyperthyroidism.

This clonotype appeared a few times. The chain recombines TRBV6-1 with TRBJ1-5, with D possibly TRBD1 on 5 matching bases. The CDR3 runs 13 residues. Between the trimmed V and J ends, which lost 8 bases and 6 bases, there was a span of 14 bases. Germline CDR1 MNHNS, CDR2 SASEGT. The CDR3 DNA is TGTGCCAGCCAACTCCTCCAGGGTCAGCCCCAGCATTTT. This codes for CASQLLQGQPQHF.

In its sample, this clonotype was seen many times. V is TRBV12-5 and J is TRBJ2-7; D may match TRBD1 or TRBD2 (5 bases each). Germline V gives CDR1 LGHNT, CDR2 FRNRAP. The CDR3 spans 11 residues. Trimming stripped 5 bases from V and 10 bases from J, with 12 bases between. The CDR3, as DNA: TGTGCTAGTGGTATCCGGGGCGAACAGTACTTC. Protein sequence: CASGIRGEQYF. The variable domain in full, completed from reference TRBV12-5 and TRBJ2-7, reads DARVTQTPRHKVTEMGQEVTMRCQPILGHNTVFWYRQTMMQGLELLAYFRNRAPLDDSGMPKDRFSAEMPDATLATLKIQPSEPRDSAVYFCASGIRGEQYFGPGTRLTVT.

This clonotype has just a few counts. This may be a read error: a much more frequent sequence differs by one nucleotide. This chain uses TRBV6-1 with TRBJ1-1; D ambiguous. This CDR3 comprises 15 residues. V shed 3 bases and J shed 2 bases, with 13 bases lying between them. The germline V gene encodes CDR1 MNHNS and CDR2 SASEGT. CDR3 bases: TGTGCCAGCAGTGATCCCTTGAACAGCAACACTGAAGCTTTCTTT. Translation: CASSDPLNSNTEAFF.

This chain's CDR3 is CASSEAGYYGYTF. In nucleotides, the CDR3 is TGTGCCAGCAGTGAAGCCGGATACTATGGCTACACCTTC. This chain connects TRBV28 to TRBJ1-2; D unclear. The CDR3 runs to 13 residues. Trimming cost V 5 bases and J 3 bases, with 10 bases left between them. Germline-derived CDR1 and CDR2 are MDHEN and SYDVKM.

This clonotype has just a few counts. J is TRBJ1-1 and V is TRBV20-1, with a tentative D call TRBD1 (5 bases). From germline, CDR1 is DFQATT and CDR2 SNEGSKA (reference sequence). This CDR3 spans 14 amino acids. V lost 0 bases and J lost 8, with 16 bases in between. The CDR3 loop reads CSAREILGGEEAFF. In nucleotides, the CDR3 is TGCAGTGCTAGAGAGATCCTGGGGGGGGAAGAAGCTTTCTTT.

This clonotype has ten or more counts. CDR3 loop: CATRRQGSYTGELFF. The DNA for the CDR3 is TGTGCCACCAGAAGACAGGGGTCCTACACCGGGGAGCTGTTTTTT. The chain joins TRBV24-1 to TRBJ2-2; 8 bases fit TRBD1. J gave up 3 bases and V 7 bases, and 6 bases lay outside the gene matches. Germline values: CDR1 KGHDR, CDR2 SFDVKD. The CDR3 runs to 15 residues.

The chain joins TRBV3-1 to TRBJ2-7; the D gene is possibly TRBD2 (5 bases). Deletions cut 4 bases from V and 5 bases from J, with 30 bases between. This CDR3 comprises 19 residues. CDR1 LGHDT and CDR2 YNNKEL come from the germline V gene (reference sequence). CDR3: CASSPSDGKMGIRSHEQYF. The CDR3 nucleotides are TGTGCCAGCAGCCCCTCAGACGGGAAGATGGGAATCAGGTCCCACGAGCAGTACTTC.

The chain joins TRBV19 to TRBJ2-7, with a possible D match to TRBD2 (6 bases). The germline V and J ends were trimmed by 6 bases and 8 bases, with 17 bases remaining between them. The CDR3 contains 13 residues. From germline, CDR1 is LNHDA and CDR2 SQIVND (reference sequence). The CDR3 region has the DNA TGTGCCAGTAGAGACCCGGACTATTACAAGCAGTACTTC. Protein: CASRDPDYYKQYF.

This chain joins TRBV20-1 and TRBJ2-3; 8 bases align to TRBD2. The V gene's germline CDR1 is DFQATT and CDR2 SNEGSKA (reference sequence). J lost 8 bases, V lost 5 bases, and 9 bases had no gene match. The CDR3 runs 13 residues. CDR3 sequence reads: CSARGGPGGTQYF. Here the CDR3 DNA reads TGCAGTGCTCGGGGGGGACCGGGAGGTACGCAGTATTTT.

Many counts were recorded for this clonotype. This rearrangement joins TRBV29-1 to TRBJ2-1; either TRBD1 or TRBD2 may supply D (5 bases each). Trimming stripped 3 bases from V and 3 bases from J, with 21 bases between. This CDR3 spans 17 amino acids. Germline V lookup: CDR1 SQVTM, CDR2 ANQGSEA. CDR3 amino acids: CSVELGVAGLRYNEQFF. CDR3 bases: TGCAGCGTTGAGTTGGGGGTAGCCGGGTTGCGCTACAATGAGCAGTTCTTC.

This clonotype was counted a few times. J is TRBJ2-7 and V is TRBV11-2; 8 bases match TRBD2. After removal of 0 bases from V and 4 bases from J, the junction contained 8 bases not matched to a gene. The CDR3 loop spans 16 amino acids. Germline assignment: CDR1 SGHAT and CDR2 FQNNGV. The DNA of the CDR3 is TGTGCCAGCAGCTTAGATCTGTCGGGAGGGTTGTACGAGCAGTACTTC. Its translation is CASSLDLSGGLYEQYF.

The gene calls are TRBV24-1 and TRBJ2-3, with 8 positions matching TRBD1. The CDR3 spans 15 residues. J was trimmed by 4 bases and V by 1 base; bases with no gene match: 3. CDR1 and CDR2 from the germline V gene are KGHDR and SFDVKD. As DNA, the CDR3 is TGTGCCACCAGTGATTTACCGGGACAGGCAGATACGCAGTATTTT. It is translated as CATSDLPGQADTQYF.

The chain is built from TRBV24-1 and TRBJ2-1, with 7 bases that match TRBD1. TRBJ2-7 matches the DNA end more closely, so the J call is doubtful. This CDR3 is 15 amino acids long. Germline CDR1 reads KGHDR; CDR2 reads SFDVKD. The CDR3 nucleotides are TGTGCCACCAGTGATTCTGACAGGGCCTACAATGAGCAGTACTTC. This gives the protein CATSDSDRAYNEQYF.

In this sample, this clonotype turned up a few times. This chain joins TRBV5-4 and TRBJ2-1; TRBD2 aligns across 8 bases. Germline V gene data show CDR1 as SGHNT and CDR2 as YYREEE (reference sequence). V lost 4 bases to trimming and J lost 5 bases; unmatched junction nucleotides: 8. The CDR3 runs to 15 residues. Here the CDR3 DNA reads TGTGCCAGCAGCCCGAGCGGGGGTCTCGACAATGAGCAGTTCTTC. Amino acids: CASSPSGGLDNEQFF.

This clonotype showed up many times. V gene TRBV11-2 combines with J gene TRBJ1-2; 7 positions agree with TRBD1. V dropped 4 bases and J dropped 3; count of bases not matched to a gene: 11. This CDR3 region has 16 residues. Germline V lookup: CDR1 SGHAT, CDR2 FQNNGV. The CDR3 here is CASSSETGKLDYGYTF. As DNA, the CDR3 is TGTGCCAGCAGCTCCGAGACAGGGAAGTTGGACTATGGCTACACCTTC.

This clonotype has a count of ten or more. The chain is built from TRBV11-1 and TRBJ2-1, with D unresolved. The CDR3 spans 12 residues. Germline CDR1 is SGHAT and CDR2 is FQDESV (reference sequence). V was trimmed by 1 base and J by 7 bases, leaving 5 bases between them. CDR3 sequence: CASSLVANEQFF. The CDR3 DNA reads as TGTGCCAGCAGCTTAGTTGCTAATGAGCAGTTCTTC. Full variable domain (remainder filled in from reference TRBV11-1 and TRBJ2-1): EAEVAQSPRYKITEKSQAVAFWCDPISGHATLYWYRQILGQGPELLVQFQDESVVDDSQLPKDRFSAERLKGVDSTLKIQPAELGDSAMYLCASSLVANEQFFGPGTRLTVL.

This clonotype appeared a few times. The chain recombines TRBV5-5 with TRBJ2-5; D is uncertain. V lost 4 bases, J lost 5 bases, and 18 bases lay in between. Germline CDR1 is SGHKS and CDR2 is YYEKEE (reference sequence). The CDR3 loop spans 15 amino acids. CDR3: CASSPPRLEMETQYF. CDR3 DNA: TGTGCCAGCAGCCCCCCCCGACTGGAGATGGAGACCCAGTACTTC.

The chain is built from TRBV11-2 and TRBJ2-7; a possible D gene is TRBD2 (5 bases). V was cut by 0 bases and J by 2 bases, with 11 bases left in between. CDR1 SGHAT and CDR2 FQNNGV come from the germline V gene. This CDR3 has 15 residues. The CDR3, as DNA: TGTGCCAGCAGCTTAGAAGGAAGCGGAGCCTACGAGCAGTACTTC. The encoded protein is CASSLEGSGAYEQYF.

The chain uses TRBV20-1 and TRBJ2-1; D may be TRBD1 (6 bases). V was trimmed by 4 bases and J by 10 bases, leaving 14 bases between them. The CDR3 is 12 amino acids. CDR1 is DFQATT and CDR2 is SNEGSKA in the germline V gene (reference sequence). The chain's CDR3 is CSAKKGVQEQFF. CDR3 sequence (DNA): TGCAGTGCTAAAAAGGGGGTTCAGGAGCAGTTCTTC.

The chain employs TRBV7-2 and TRBJ2-3; 8 bases map to TRBD2. The CDR3 extends over 12 amino acids. Germline assignment: CDR1 SGHTA and CDR2 FQGNSA. V trimming: 5 bases; J trimming: 10 bases; junction bases outside the gene matches: 5. Written as DNA, the CDR3 is TGTGCCAGCAGCAAGCGGGAGTCAGCGCAGTATTTT. Protein product: CASSKRESAQYF.

This clonotype was seen only a few times. The chain couples TRBV7-9 to TRBJ1-1; D remains unclear. This CDR3 has 13 residues. Germline V lookup: CDR1 SEHNR, CDR2 FQNEAQ (reference sequence). V gave up 2 bases and J gave up 5 bases, with 9 bases separating them. The CDR3 here is CASSLQLGTEAFF. CDR3 DNA: TGTGCCAGCAGCTTACAACTGGGGACTGAAGCTTTCTTT.

In this sample, this clonotype turned up a few times. This rearrangement joins TRBV5-1 to TRBJ2-5, with TRBD2 matching over 7 bases. The CDR3 consists of 15 residues. Losses at the gene ends were 0 bases for V and 1 base for J; bases not matched to a gene: 3. Germline V gene data show CDR1 as SGHRS and CDR2 as YFSETQ. The CDR3: CASSLEGGSQETQYF. The DNA for the CDR3 is TGCGCCAGCAGCTTGGAGGGCGGGAGCCAAGAGACCCAGTACTTC.